The 26 T cell receptor beta chains below were found in one sample sequenced in a study of T-cell memory formation after mild COVID-19. MiXCR was run by TCRdb on the 5' RACE reads, yielding one entry per CDR3 protein. This repertoire shows roughly 170,000 distinct CDR3 sequences, less than 20% found once; its top ten account for roughly 3.7%. Sequencing input: PBMCs or a T cell subset sorted from them (not recorded which). The receptors come from a man aged 18 to 29 who had mild COVID-19 (a few samples of this study predate the infection). Cell type and time point are not known.

There are a few counts of this clonotype. The rearrangement joins TRBV6-1 to TRBJ1-1; D is unresolved. The CDR3 contains 13 residues. Germline V gives CDR1 MNHNS, CDR2 SASEGT. The ends were cut back, 3 bases at V and 1 base at J, with 6 bases in the middle. The CDR3 sequence is CASSEFGNTEAFF. The CDR3 DNA follows: TGTGCCAGCAGTGAGTTCGGGAACACTGAAGCTTTCTTT.

The chain links TRBV20-1 to TRBJ2-3; tentatively, D is TRBD1 (6 bases). Looked up from germline, CDR1 is DFQATT and CDR2 is SNEGSKA (reference sequence). The CDR3 runs to 13 residues. Trimming pared 5 bases from V and 2 bases from J, leaving 11 bases between. The CDR3: CSAYGQHTDTQYF. CDR3 DNA: TGCAGTGCTTACGGACAGCACACAGATACGCAGTATTTT.

The chain is built from TRBV6-1 and TRBJ2-7; the match to TRBD1 covers 7 bases. Germline V gene data show CDR1 as MNHNS and CDR2 as SASEGT. V gave up 0 bases and J gave up 11 bases; unmatched junction bases: 7. CDR3 length equals 13 residues. In DNA, the CDR3 is TGTGCCAGCAGTGAAGCGGGACAGCCCGAAAAGTACGTC. It codes for CASSEAGQPEKYV.

Comments on this clonotype: One junction end does not reproduce the germline sequence, and a read error may be involved. The chain carries TRBV5-1 and TRBJ2-3; 9 bases match TRBD2. The CDR3 is 16 amino acids. The germline gives CDR1 SGHRS, CDR2 YFSETQ. CDR3 amino acids: CASSLAPGTSTNTQYF. CDR3 DNA sequence: TGCGCCAGCAGCTTGGCCCCCGGGACTAGCACAAATACGCAGTATTTT.

This chain links TRBV6-5 with TRBJ1-6; 12 bases align to TRBD1. CDR1 and CDR2 from the germline V gene are MNHEY and SVGAGI. Unmatched junction bases numbered 4, after V lost 0 bases and J lost 7 bases. The CDR3 length is 17 residues. For the CDR3, the DNA is TGTGCCAGCAGTTACTCTAGGGACAGGGGGCGGAATTCACCCCTCCACTTT. This gives the protein CASSYSRDRGRNSPLHF.

The chain employs TRBV7-6 and TRBJ1-2; TRBD1 aligns across 7 bases. The CDR3 spans 13 residues. Germline CDR1 and CDR2: SGHVS and FNYEAQ. V gave up 5 bases and J gave up 2 bases; unmatched junction bases: 2. The CDR3 sequence: CASSRGQNYGYTF. CDR3 DNA: TGTGCCAGCAGCCGGGGACAGAACTATGGCTACACCTTC.

CDR3 sequence: CASSFTETTEAFF. Here the CDR3 DNA reads TGTGCCAGCAGCTTCACAGAGACCACTGAAGCTTTCTTT. The chain recombines TRBV5-5 with TRBJ1-1; no reliable D call. Germline assignment: CDR1 SGHKS and CDR2 YYEKEE (reference sequence). V lost 2 bases, J lost 4 bases, and 9 bases lay in between. CDR3 length: 13 residues.

The V gene is TRBV4-3, the J gene TRBJ1-1; tentative D call: TRBD1 (6 bases). CDR1 and CDR2 from the germline V gene are LGHNA and YSLEER. The ends were cut back, 0 bases at V and 2 bases at J, with 13 bases in the middle. This CDR3 spans 16 amino acids. The CDR3 DNA reads TGCGCCAGCAGCCAAGATTCACCGGGACAAAACACTGAAGCTTTCTTT. Amino acids: CASSQDSPGQNTEAFF.

The V gene is TRBV5-1, the J gene TRBJ1-1; possibly TRBD1 for D (6 bases). Germline CDR1 is SGHRS and CDR2 is YFSETQ. The CDR3 has 13 residues. With 2 bases removed from V and 6 bases from J, the gap between germline ends came to 11 bases. CDR3 sequence (DNA): TGCGCCAGCAGCTTACAGGGTTCACCTGAAGCTTTCTTT. Its protein is CASSLQGSPEAFF.

The rearrangement links TRBV20-1 to TRBJ1-2; TRBD1 might be the D (5 bases). The CDR3 loop spans 13 amino acids. V was pared by 3 bases and J by 4 bases, with 12 bases between. Germline CDR1 is DFQATT and CDR2 is SNEGSKA (reference sequence). The DNA for the CDR3 is TGCAGTGCTAGGGGGGAGAGAGGCTATGGCTACACCTTC. It translates to CSARGERGYGYTF.

This clonotype occurred a few times. The chain joins TRBV5-1 to TRBJ2-1; 7 nucleotides match TRBD2. The CDR3 extends over 16 amino acids. Germline lookup yields CDR1 SGHRS and CDR2 YFSETQ. After removal of 4 bases from V and 2 bases from J, the junction contained 9 bases not matched to a gene. The CDR3 loop is CASSQRLRGAYNEQFF. The CDR3 DNA follows: TGCGCCAGCAGCCAGCGGTTACGGGGGGCCTACAATGAGCAGTTCTTC.

The J gene is TRBJ2-7, the V gene TRBV5-1, with D perhaps TRBD2 (7 bases). Looked up from germline, CDR1 is SGHRS and CDR2 is YFSETQ. The CDR3 sequence is 13 residues long. V gave up 4 bases and J gave up 6 bases, with 14 bases separating them. The DNA of the CDR3 is TGCGCCAGCAGCCCGAGGGGGGGTGGCGAGCAGTACGTC. Its protein product is CASSPRGGGEQYV.

The chain has TRBV20-1 and TRBJ2-1; either TRBD1 or TRBD2 may fit D (6 bases each). From germline, CDR1 is DFQATT and CDR2 SNEGSKA (reference sequence). Trimming took 0 bases from V and 7 from J, leaving 13 bases between them. This CDR3 region has 14 residues. The CDR3 is CSARDRGGINEQFF. In nucleotides, the CDR3 is TGCAGTGCTAGAGATCGAGGGGGGATAAATGAGCAGTTCTTC.

V gene TRBV4-3 combines with J gene TRBJ2-1; a possible D gene is TRBD1 (6 bases). Germline V CDR1 and CDR2: LGHNA, YSLEER. This CDR3 spans 16 amino acids. Trimming stripped 3 bases from V and 0 bases from J, with 12 bases between. CDR3 nucleotides: TGCGCCAGCAGCCACTTTACAGGGAGCTCCTACAATGAGCAGTTCTTC. The encoded protein is CASSHFTGSSYNEQFF.

The chain employs TRBV7-2 and TRBJ1-1; D remains unclear. The CDR3 contains 14 residues. CDR1 is SGHTA, CDR2 FQGNSA, per germline. V lost 2 bases and J 6 bases, leaving 13 bases between the germline ends. This chain's CDR3 is CASSLYWNSAEAFF. The CDR3 coding sequence is TGTGCCAGCAGCTTATATTGGAACTCCGCTGAAGCTTTCTTT.

J is TRBJ1-4 and V is TRBV12-3 or TRBV12-4; D unclear. Trimming removed 1 base at V and 1 base at J, with 16 bases between. The CDR3 loop spans 18 amino acids. CDR3 bases: TGTGCCAGCAGTTTAGGGTTAGGAGACCGCGAAACTAATGAAAAACTGTTTTTT. Its protein product is CASSLGLGDRETNEKLFF.

This clonotype was seen a few times. The chain recombines TRBV7-9 with TRBJ2-7; a weak D match, TRBD2 (5 bases). Trimming stripped 2 bases from V and 3 bases from J, with 5 bases between. This CDR3 comprises 12 residues. CDR1 is SEHNR, CDR2 FQNEAQ, per germline (reference sequence). CDR3 sequence: CASSLRGYEQYV. In nucleotides, the CDR3 is TGTGCCAGCAGCTTACGGGGCTACGAGCAGTACGTC.

In its sample, this clonotype was seen a few times. This chain links TRBV19 with TRBJ1-1; D possibly corresponds to TRBD1 (5 bases). Germline V lookup: CDR1 LNHDA, CDR2 SQIVND (reference sequence). Trimming shortened V by 9 bases and J by 0 bases, and 8 bases separated the two germline ends. This CDR3 contains 12 residues. In nucleotides, the CDR3 is TGTGCCAGCAGGGATTTGAACACTGAAGCTTTCTTT. This gives the protein CASRDLNTEAFF.

The V gene is TRBV3-1, the J gene TRBJ1-1; D possibly corresponds to TRBD1 (5 bases). Germline V gene sequence: CDR1 LGHDT, CDR2 YNNKEL (reference sequence). The V and J ends lost 2 bases and 10 bases respectively, with 20 bases between them. The CDR3 runs to 15 residues. CDR3 in amino acids: CASSQSTTGPGGAFF. The CDR3 DNA reads as TGTGCCAGCAGCCAATCTACTACAGGACCCGGAGGAGCTTTCTTT.

The rearrangement uses TRBV7-9 and TRBJ2-2; D unclear. The V and J ends lost 3 bases and 2 bases respectively, with 7 bases between them. The CDR3 has 14 amino acids. Per the germline V gene, CDR1 is SEHNR and CDR2 is FQNEAQ (reference sequence). The CDR3 nucleotides are TGTGCCAGCAGCTTGTCAGTTAACACCGGGGAGCTGTTTTTT. Translation: CASSLSVNTGELFF. Supplemented by reference TRBV7-9 and TRBJ2-2, the full variable domain reads DTGVSQNPRHKITKRGQNVTFRCDPISEHNRLYWYRQTLGQGPEFLTYFQNEAQLEKSRLLSDRFSAERPKGSFSTLEIQRTEQGDSAMYLCASSLSVNTGELFFGEGSRLTVL.

The J gene is TRBJ2-5, the V gene TRBV4-3, with unresolved D. Trimming pared 1 base from V and 0 bases from J, leaving 6 bases between. The CDR3 consists of 14 residues. From germline, CDR1 is LGHNA and CDR2 YSLEER. CDR3 coding DNA: TGCGCCAGCAGCCAAGCACCGTACCAAGAGACCCAGTACTTC. It specifies CASSQAPYQETQYF.

The table lists this clonotype with a few counts. The rearrangement links TRBV18 to TRBJ1-5; D is possibly TRBD1 (5 bases). Trimming removed 3 bases from V and 3 bases from J, with 12 bases in between. The CDR3 runs 15 residues. Germline CDR1 and CDR2: KGHSH and LQKENI. The CDR3 DNA follows: TGTGCCAGCTCACCCGGGGCTGGAAACAATCAGCCCCAGCATTTT. Its protein product is CASSPGAGNNQPQHF.

This clonotype was detected only once. The gene calls are TRBV6-5 and TRBJ2-7; D is undetermined. The germline V gene has CDR1 MNHEY and CDR2 SVGAGI. The CDR3 contains 14 residues. Trimming shortened V by 6 bases and J by 3 bases, and 15 bases separated the two germline ends. CDR3 residues: CASSSGRGFYEQYF. The CDR3 bases are TGTGCCAGCAGCTCCGGCAGAGGATTCTACGAGCAGTACTTC.

This chain connects TRBV9 to TRBJ1-1; D possibly corresponds to TRBD1 (5 bases). The CDR3 extends over 16 amino acids. Germline V gene lookup returns CDR1 SGDLS and CDR2 YYNGEE. V lost 3 bases to trimming and J lost 0 bases, with 15 bases between them. The CDR3 sequence is CASSGGGLAMNTEAFF. CDR3 sequence (DNA): TGTGCCAGCAGCGGTGGGGGTCTGGCCATGAACACTGAAGCTTTCTTT.

This clonotype was seen a few times. This chain joins TRBV7-9 and TRBJ2-3; 10 bases are shared with TRBD2. In germline, CDR1 is SEHNR, CDR2 FQNEAQ (reference sequence). Germline trimming cut 5 bases from V and 2 bases from J; bases unmatched to any gene: 10. The CDR3 covers 17 residues. The CDR3 DNA reads as TGTGCCAGCAGCCCCACGAGCGGGGGGGTCCTCACAGATACGCAGTATTTT. Its translation is CASSPTSGGVLTDTQYF.

V gene TRBV19 combines with J gene TRBJ1-6; D perhaps matches TRBD1 (5 bases). The CDR3 consists of 14 residues. Germline-derived CDR1 and CDR2 are LNHDA and SQIVND (reference sequence). V dropped 3 bases and J dropped 8 bases, with 11 bases sitting between them. CDR3 sequence: CASSIPGTDSPLHF. In nucleotides, the CDR3 is TGTGCCAGTAGTATTCCAGGGACGGATTCACCCCTCCACTTT.